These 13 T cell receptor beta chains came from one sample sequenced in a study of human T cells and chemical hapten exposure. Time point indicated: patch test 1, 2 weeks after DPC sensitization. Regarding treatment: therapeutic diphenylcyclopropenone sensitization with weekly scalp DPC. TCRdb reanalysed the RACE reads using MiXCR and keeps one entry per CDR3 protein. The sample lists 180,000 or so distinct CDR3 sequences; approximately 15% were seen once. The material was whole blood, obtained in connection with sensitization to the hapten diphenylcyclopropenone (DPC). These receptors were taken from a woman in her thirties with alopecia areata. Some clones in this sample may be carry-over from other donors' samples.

The CDR3 sequence is CASSKQPPYGYTF. Written as DNA, the CDR3 is TGTGCCAGTAGCAAACAGCCCCCCTATGGCTACACCTTC. The genes are TRBV19 and TRBJ1-2; D remains unclear. CDR3 length: 13 amino acids. Germline V gene sequence: CDR1 LNHDA, CDR2 SQIVND (reference sequence). Trimming removed 6 bases at V and 4 bases at J, with 12 bases between.

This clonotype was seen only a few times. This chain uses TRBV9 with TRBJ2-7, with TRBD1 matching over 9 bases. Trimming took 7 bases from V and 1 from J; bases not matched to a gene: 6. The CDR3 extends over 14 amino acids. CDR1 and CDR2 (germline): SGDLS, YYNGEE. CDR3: CASETGGASYEQYF. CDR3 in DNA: TGTGCCAGCGAAACAGGGGGCGCGTCCTACGAGCAGTACTTC.

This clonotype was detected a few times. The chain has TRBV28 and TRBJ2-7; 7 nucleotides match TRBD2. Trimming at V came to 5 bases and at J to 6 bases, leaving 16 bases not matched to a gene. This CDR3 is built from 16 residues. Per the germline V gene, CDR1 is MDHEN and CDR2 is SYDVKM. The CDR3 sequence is CASSRRTSGGRSEQYF. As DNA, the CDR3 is TGTGCCAGCAGTCGACGGACTAGTGGGGGAAGGAGCGAGCAGTACTTC.

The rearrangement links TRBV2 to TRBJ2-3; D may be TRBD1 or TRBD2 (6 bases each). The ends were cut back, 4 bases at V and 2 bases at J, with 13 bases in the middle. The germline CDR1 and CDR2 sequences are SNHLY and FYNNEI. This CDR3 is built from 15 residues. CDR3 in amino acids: CASSGPGGPTDTQYF. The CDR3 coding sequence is TGTGCCAGCAGTGGCCCTGGGGGGCCCACAGATACGCAGTATTTT. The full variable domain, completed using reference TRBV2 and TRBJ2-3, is EPEVTQTPSHQVTQMGQEVILRCVPISNHLYFYWYRQILGQKVEFLVSFYNNEISEKSEIFDDQFSVERPDGSNFTLKIRSTKLEDSAMYFCASSGPGGPTDTQYFGPGTRLTVL.

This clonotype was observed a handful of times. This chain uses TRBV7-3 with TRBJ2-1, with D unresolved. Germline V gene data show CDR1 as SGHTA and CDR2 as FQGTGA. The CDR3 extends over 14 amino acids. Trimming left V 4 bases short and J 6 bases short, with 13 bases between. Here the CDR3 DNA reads TGTGCCAGCAGCTCAGGCGCGGAACGCAATGAGCAGTTCTTC. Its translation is CASSSGAERNEQFF.

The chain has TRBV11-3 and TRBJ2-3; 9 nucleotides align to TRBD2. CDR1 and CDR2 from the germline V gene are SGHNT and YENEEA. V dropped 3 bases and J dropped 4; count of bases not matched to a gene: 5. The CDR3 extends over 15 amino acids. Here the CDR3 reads CASSLSGGTADTQYF. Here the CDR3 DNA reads TGTGCCAGCAGCTTGAGCGGGGGGACCGCAGATACGCAGTATTTT.

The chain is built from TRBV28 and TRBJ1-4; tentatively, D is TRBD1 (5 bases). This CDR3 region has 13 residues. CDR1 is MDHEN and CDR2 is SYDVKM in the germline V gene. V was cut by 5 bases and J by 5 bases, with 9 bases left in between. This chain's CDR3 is CASSTPGNEKLFF. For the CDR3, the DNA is TGTGCCAGCAGTACCCCAGGGAATGAAAAACTGTTTTTT.

CDR3 DNA sequence: TGTGCCAGCAGCGTACTGGGGCAGGATACGCAGTATTTT. Encoded protein: CASSVLGQDTQYF. V usage is TRBV9 and J usage is TRBJ2-3; a weak D match, TRBD1 (5 bases). CDR1 is SGDLS, CDR2 YYNGEE, per germline. V was trimmed by 1 base and J by 6 bases, leaving 9 bases between them. The length of the CDR3 is 13 residues.

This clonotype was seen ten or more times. CDR3 sequence (DNA): TGCAGCGTGGACGAAACCGGGACGGACTATGGCTACACCTTC. Its protein is CSVDETGTDYGYTF. The gene calls are TRBV29-1 and TRBJ1-2; D is perhaps TRBD1 (5 bases). The CDR3 length is 14 residues. V gave up 6 bases and J gave up 3 bases, with 17 bases separating them. Looked up from germline, CDR1 is SQVTM and CDR2 is ANQGSEA. The full variable domain, with the rest looked up from reference TRBV29-1 and TRBJ1-2, is SAVISQKPSRDICQRGTSLTIQCQVDSQVTMMFWYRQQPGQSLTLIATANQGSEATYESGFVIDKFPISRPNLTFSTLTVSNMSPEDSSIYLCSVDETGTDYGYTFGSGTRLTVV.

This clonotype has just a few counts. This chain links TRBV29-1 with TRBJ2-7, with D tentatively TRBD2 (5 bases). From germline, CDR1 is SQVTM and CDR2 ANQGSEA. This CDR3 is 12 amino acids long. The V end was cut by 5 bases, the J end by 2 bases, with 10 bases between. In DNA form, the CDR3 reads TGCAGCGTTCGGGGATCCGCCTACGAGCAGTACTTC. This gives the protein CSVRGSAYEQYF.

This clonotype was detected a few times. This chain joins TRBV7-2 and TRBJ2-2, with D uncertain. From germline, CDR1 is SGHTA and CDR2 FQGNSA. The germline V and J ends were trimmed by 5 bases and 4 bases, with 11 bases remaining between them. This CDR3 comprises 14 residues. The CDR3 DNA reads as TGTGCCAGCAGCCCAGTGGCTAGCACCGGGGAGCTGTTTTTT. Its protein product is CASSPVASTGELFF.

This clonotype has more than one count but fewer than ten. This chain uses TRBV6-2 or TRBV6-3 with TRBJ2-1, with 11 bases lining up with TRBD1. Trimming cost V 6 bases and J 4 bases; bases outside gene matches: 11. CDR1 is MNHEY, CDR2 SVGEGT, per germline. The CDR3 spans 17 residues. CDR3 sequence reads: CASRSNSGTGGYNEQFF. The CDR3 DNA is TGTGCCAGCAGATCGAACTCCGGGACAGGGGGGTACAATGAGCAGTTCTTC.

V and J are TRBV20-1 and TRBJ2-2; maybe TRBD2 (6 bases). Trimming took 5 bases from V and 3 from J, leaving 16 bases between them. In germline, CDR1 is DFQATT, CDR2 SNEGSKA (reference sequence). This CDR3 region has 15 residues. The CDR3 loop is CSAQPTTGDTGELFF. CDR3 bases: TGCAGTGCTCAACCCACCACGGGGGACACCGGGGAGCTGTTTTTT.